What follows are 23 T cell receptor beta chains derived from one specimen sequenced in a study of blood T cell repertoires in COVID-19. Using immunoSEQ multiplex PCR, the repertoire was profiled, and TCRdb retains in-frame clones only, with some absent. Among about 360,000 clones, roughly 90% were seen once, and the ten largest hold about 7.6%. The source material was peripheral blood. The receptors were gathered from a woman aged 55-75 years with COVID-19, enrolled during active disease.

V gene TRBV7-6 combines with J gene TRBJ2-7, with TRBD1 matching over 10 bases. Germline CDR1 SGHVS, CDR2 FNYEAQ. CDR3 length equals 15 residues. V lost 1 base to trimming and J lost 1 base; unmatched junction nucleotides: 1. The CDR3 here is CASSLGTGGSYEQYF. For the CDR3, the DNA is TGTGCCAGCAGCTTAGGGACAGGGGGGTCCTACGAGCAGTACTTC.

This chain connects TRBV11-2 to TRBJ2-3; 9 bases are a match to TRBD2. This CDR3 is built from 15 residues. CDR1 is SGHAT and CDR2 is FQNNGV in the germline V gene. J was trimmed by 0 bases and V by 6 bases; bases with no gene match: 4. Here the CDR3 DNA reads TGTGCCAGCAGATCTAGCGGGGTTAGCACAGATACGCAGTATTTT. This gives the protein CASRSSGVSTDTQYF.

In this sample, this clone turned up a few times. This chain connects TRBV19 to TRBJ2-7; TRBD2 agrees at 7 bases. The CDR3 sequence is 15 residues long. The germline CDR1 and CDR2 sequences are LNHDA and SQIVND (reference sequence). The V segment lost 6 bases and the J segment 0 bases; nucleotides outside the gene matches: 8. CDR3 nucleotides: TGTGCCAGTAGCCCCGCCGGGGGGTCCTCCTACGAGCAGTACTTC. Residues: CASSPAGGSSYEQYF.

This sequence joins TRBV4-3 and TRBJ2-2; no firm D call. The CDR3 runs to 15 residues. Trimming removed 1 base at V and 0 bases at J, with 6 bases between. Per germline, CDR1 LGHNA and CDR2 YSLEER. The CDR3 nucleotides are TGCGCCAGCAGCCAAGGTGTAGCGAACACCGGGGAGCTGTTTTTT. This gives the protein CASSQGVANTGELFF.

The CDR3 reads CASSERGASYNEQFF. CDR3 coding DNA: TGTGCCAGCAGTGAACGGGGGGCATCTTACAATGAGCAGTTCTTC. The V call is TRBV6-1, the J call TRBJ2-1; D is perhaps TRBD2 (7 bases). Trimming took 2 bases from V and 4 from J, leaving 12 bases between them. This CDR3 region has 15 residues. Germline CDR1 reads MNHNS; CDR2 reads SASEGT.

This chain uses TRBV20-1 with TRBJ1-3; D is unresolved. The germline V gene encodes CDR1 DFQATT and CDR2 SNEGSKA (reference sequence). The V gene lost 4 bases and the J gene lost 4 bases, with 5 bases spanning the gap. This CDR3 has 11 amino acids. This CDR3 is CSAKTGNTIYF. The CDR3 DNA is TGCAGTGCTAAGACAGGAAACACCATATATTTT.

V gene TRBV14 combines with J gene TRBJ2-1; 9 nucleotides match TRBD2. CDR1 and CDR2 from the germline V gene are SGHDN and FVKESK. CDR3 length: 13 residues. J gave up 7 bases and V 4 bases, and 2 bases lay outside the gene matches. The CDR3 protein is CASSLAGVNEQFF. CDR3 nucleotides: TGTGCCAGCAGCCTAGCGGGGGTAAATGAGCAGTTCTTC. Together with reference TRBV14 and TRBJ2-1, the CDR3 gives the full variable domain: EAGVTQFPSHSVIEKGQTVTLRCDPISGHDNLYWYRRVMGKEIKFLLHFVKESKQDESGMPNNRFLAERTGGTYSTLKVQPAELEDSGVYFCASSLAGVNEQFFGPGTRLTVL.

This clone has only a few counts. The rearrangement links TRBV4-2 to TRBJ2-1, with D perhaps TRBD2 (6 bases). Per germline, CDR1 LGHNA and CDR2 YNFKEQ. This CDR3 spans 16 amino acids. Trimming stripped 1 base from V and 3 bases from J, with 13 bases between. The CDR3 DNA follows: TGTGCCAGCAGCCAAGGGGCGGCGGGGCTCTACAATGAGCAGTTCTTC. Translating gives CASSQGAAGLYNEQFF.

The V and J genes are TRBV11-3 and TRBJ2-2; TRBD1 matches 7 bases. V was pared by 7 bases and J by 0 bases, with 14 bases of the junction left unmatched. Germline V gene data show CDR1 as SGHNT and CDR2 as YENEEA. This CDR3 has 18 residues. The chain's CDR3 is CASTMGTAITANTGELFF. The CDR3 bases are TGTGCCAGCACCATGGGGACAGCAATTACTGCGAACACCGGGGAGCTGTTTTTT.

The chain has TRBV9 and TRBJ1-1; D is possibly TRBD1 (5 bases). Trimming took off 0 bases at V and 7 bases at J, with 10 bases between the two ends. Germline CDR1 SGDLS, CDR2 YYNGEE. The CDR3 covers 13 residues. The CDR3 is CASSVVSGGEAFF. The CDR3 nucleotides are TGTGCCAGCAGCGTAGTTTCCGGGGGTGAAGCTTTCTTT.

This rearrangement joins TRBV5-1 to TRBJ1-4; possible D gene TRBD1, 5 bases. The V and J ends lost 5 bases and 6 bases respectively, with 11 bases between them. The germline V gene encodes CDR1 SGHRS and CDR2 YFSETQ. The CDR3 runs 13 residues. In nucleotides, the CDR3 is TGCGCCAGCAGGGCGGGGGGTTATGAAAAACTGTTTTTT. Residues: CASRAGGYEKLFF. Combining the CDR3 with reference TRBV5-1 and TRBJ1-4 gives the whole variable domain KAGVTQTPRYLIKTRGQQVTLSCSPISGHRSVSWYQQTPGQGLQFLFEYFSETQRNKGNFPGRFSGRQFSNSRSEMNVSTLELGDSALYLCASRAGGYEKLFFGSGTQLSVL.

J is TRBJ1-2 and V is TRBV18, with D possibly being TRBD1 (6 bases). The germline gives CDR1 KGHSH, CDR2 LQKENI. The CDR3 extends over 16 amino acids. V was clipped by 0 bases and J by 0 bases, with 11 bases between them. As DNA, the CDR3 is TGTGCCAGCTCACCACCGGACAGCGGCACTAACTATGGCTACACCTTC. Translated: CASSPPDSGTNYGYTF.

The rearrangement uses TRBV5-1 and TRBJ2-3; 9 bases match TRBD1. The CDR3 runs 13 residues. J lost 4 bases, V lost 6 bases, and 3 bases had no gene match. Germline V CDR1 and CDR2: SGHRS, YFSETQ. This CDR3 reads CASNGQGSDTQYF. Here the CDR3 DNA reads TGCGCCAGCAACGGACAGGGGTCAGATACGCAGTATTTT.

The V and J genes are TRBV9 and TRBJ1-2; D possibly corresponds to TRBD1 (5 bases). The CDR3 consists of 15 residues. CDR1 is SGDLS, CDR2 YYNGEE, per germline. V lost 4 bases, J lost 4 bases, and 17 bases lay in between. The CDR3 DNA is TGTGCCAGCAGCCCCCAGGGAGGGGCTAGCTATGGCTACACCTTC. Encoded protein: CASSPQGGASYGYTF.

This clone was counted a single time. V gene TRBV24-1 combines with J gene TRBJ2-1; the match to TRBD1 covers 10 bases. J was trimmed by 2 bases and V by 3 bases; bases with no gene match: 3. Germline CDR1 KGHDR, CDR2 SFDVKD. The CDR3 extends over 16 amino acids. The CDR3 sequence is CATSDGQGGPYNEQFF. Written as DNA, the CDR3 is TGTGCCACCAGTGATGGACAGGGGGGACCCTACAATGAGCAGTTCTTC.

CDR3 amino acids: CASSLGPGDTYEQYF. The CDR3 DNA follows: TGTGCCAGCAGCTTGGGTCCAGGGGATACCTACGAGCAGTACTTC. The genes are TRBV11-1 and TRBJ2-7, with a tentative D call TRBD1 (6 bases). Trimming removed 3 bases at V and 2 bases at J, with 14 bases between. The CDR3 consists of 15 residues. The germline CDR1 and CDR2 sequences are SGHAT and FQDESV (reference sequence).

The CDR3 loop is CAWSLGHNEQYF. As DNA, the CDR3 is TGTGCCTGGAGCCTTGGACATAACGAGCAGTACTTC. This chain links TRBV30 with TRBJ2-7; TRBD1 might be the D (5 bases). Germline CDR1 and CDR2: GTSNPN and SVGIG (reference sequence). V gave up 3 bases and J gave up 5 bases, with 11 bases separating them. The CDR3 has 12 residues.

The V and J genes are TRBV6-1 and TRBJ1-4, with TRBD1 as a possible D gene (6 bases). Germline CDR1 MNHNS, CDR2 SASEGT. V lost 1 base, J lost 4 bases, and 16 bases lay in between. The CDR3 has 17 amino acids. For the CDR3, the DNA is TGTGCCAGCAGTGAAGGAGGAGTGGGGGCAGGTAATGAAAAACTGTTTTTT. As protein: CASSEGGVGAGNEKLFF.

This rearrangement joins TRBV7-9 to TRBJ1-4; possibly TRBD1 for D (5 bases). The CDR3 contains 15 residues. Trimming left V 3 bases short and J 4 bases short, with 12 bases between. Germline V lookup: CDR1 SEHNR, CDR2 FQNEAQ (reference sequence). CDR3 nucleotides: TGTGCCAGCAGCTTCCAGGGTTATAGTAATGAAAAACTGTTTTTT. It encodes CASSFQGYSNEKLFF.

About this clone: At one boundary the junction diverges from the germline segment, which might be a read error. The chain joins TRBV4-1 to TRBJ2-7, with 8 bases aligning to TRBD2. Germline V CDR1 and CDR2: MGHRA, YSYEKL. The CDR3 has 12 residues. The CDR3 is CASTGTSSERYF. In nucleotides, the CDR3 is TGCGCCAGCACCGGGACTAGTTCCGAGCGGTACTTC.

Here the CDR3 reads CASTDSSYYGYTF. CDR3 sequence (DNA): TGCGCCAGCACCGACAGCTCCTACTATGGCTACACCTTC. The chain combines TRBV5-1 with TRBJ1-2; weak D call: TRBD1 (5 bases). Trimming removed 6 bases at V and 3 bases at J, with 12 bases between. From germline, CDR1 is SGHRS and CDR2 YFSETQ. The CDR3 consists of 13 residues.

This clone has a handful of counts. The chain recombines TRBV6-1 with TRBJ2-7; D is perhaps TRBD1 (7 bases). Trimming removed 3 bases from V and 3 bases from J, with 27 bases in between. This CDR3 contains 19 residues. CDR1 MNHNS and CDR2 SASEGT come from the germline V gene. In nucleotides, the CDR3 is TGTGCCAGCAGTGACGGACGGTGGGAGGCCGGGACAGAGCGCTACGAGCAGTACTTC. Its translation is CASSDGRWEAGTERYEQYF.

The chain uses TRBV2 and TRBJ1-5; D is possibly TRBD1 (5 bases). V lost 2 bases, J lost 10 bases, and 18 bases lay in between. Germline lookup yields CDR1 SNHLY and CDR2 FYNNEI. The CDR3 has 15 amino acids. The CDR3 loop is CASSEFDTQGSPQHF. Written as DNA, the CDR3 is TGTGCCAGCAGTGAATTTGACACCCAGGGCAGCCCCCAGCATTTT.